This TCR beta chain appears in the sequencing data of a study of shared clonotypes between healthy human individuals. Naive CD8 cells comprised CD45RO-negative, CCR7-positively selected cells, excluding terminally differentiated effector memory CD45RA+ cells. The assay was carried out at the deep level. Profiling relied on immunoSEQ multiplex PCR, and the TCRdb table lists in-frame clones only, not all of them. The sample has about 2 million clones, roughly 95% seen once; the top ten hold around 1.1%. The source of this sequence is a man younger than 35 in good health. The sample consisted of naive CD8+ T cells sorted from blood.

The CDR3 protein is CASSPPGAMNTEAFF. In DNA, the CDR3 is TGTGCCAGCAGCCCGCCGGGGGCTATGAACACTGAAGCTTTCTTT. The chain carries TRBV9 and TRBJ1-1; possible D gene TRBD1, 6 bases. V was cut by 4 bases and J by 0 bases, with 13 bases left in between. This CDR3 has 15 amino acids. Germline-derived CDR1 and CDR2 are SGDLS and YYNGEE.